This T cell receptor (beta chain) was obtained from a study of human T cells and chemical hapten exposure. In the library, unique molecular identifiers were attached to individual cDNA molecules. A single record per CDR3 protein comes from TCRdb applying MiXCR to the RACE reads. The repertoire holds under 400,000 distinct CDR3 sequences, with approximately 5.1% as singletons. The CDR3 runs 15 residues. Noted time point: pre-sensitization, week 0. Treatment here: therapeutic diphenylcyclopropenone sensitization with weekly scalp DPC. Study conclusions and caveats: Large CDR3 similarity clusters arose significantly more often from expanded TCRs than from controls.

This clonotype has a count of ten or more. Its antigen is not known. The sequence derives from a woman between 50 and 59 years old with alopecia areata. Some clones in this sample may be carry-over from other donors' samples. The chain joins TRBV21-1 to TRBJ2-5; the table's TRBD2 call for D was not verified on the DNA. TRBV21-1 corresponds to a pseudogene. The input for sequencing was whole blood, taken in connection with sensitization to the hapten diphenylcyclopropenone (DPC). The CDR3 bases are TGTGCCAGCAGCAAAGTCCGACTAGCAGGGGATACCCAGTACTTC. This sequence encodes CASSKVRLAGDTQYF.